Shown below are 15 T cell receptor beta chains from a single sample sequenced in a study of blood T cell repertoires in COVID-19. Some clones are missing from TCRdb's copy, which holds only in-frame ones; the method was immunoSEQ multiplex PCR. The data contain fewer than 250,000 clones, around 85% of them singletons. Sequenced sample: peripheral blood. These receptors were obtained from a woman aged 50 to 65 with acute or convalescent COVID-19.

The chain uses TRBV9 and TRBJ2-5; 7 positions match TRBD1. CDR3 length: 14 amino acids. Trimming took 4 bases from V and 3 from J; bases not matched to a gene: 6. Germline CDR1 is SGDLS and CDR2 is YYNGEE. The CDR3 sequence is CASSPWDRKETQYF. As DNA, the CDR3 is TGTGCCAGCAGCCCTTGGGACAGAAAAGAGACCCAGTACTTC.

The chain employs TRBV6-5 and TRBJ1-1, with D possibly TRBD1 on 5 matching bases. Trimming left V 2 bases short and J 5 bases short, with 12 bases between. This CDR3 is built from 14 residues. The germline V gene encodes CDR1 MNHEY and CDR2 SVGAGI. CDR3 sequence reads: CASSYTGVRTEAFF. For the CDR3, the DNA is TGTGCCAGCAGTTACACGGGGGTGAGGACTGAAGCTTTCTTT.

This chain uses TRBV30 with TRBJ1-3; D is unresolved. From germline, CDR1 is GTSNPN and CDR2 SVGIG (reference sequence). This CDR3 is 14 amino acids long. Trimming pared 0 bases from V and 4 bases from J, leaving 10 bases between. DNA for the CDR3: TGTGCCTGGAGTGTAAGCGTACCAGGAAACACCATATATTTT. This gives the protein CAWSVSVPGNTIYF.

The V gene is TRBV5-5, the J gene TRBJ2-7; D uncertain. Germline CDR1 reads SGHKS; CDR2 reads YYEKEE (reference sequence). This CDR3 spans 12 amino acids. V was shortened by 3 bases and J by 3 bases, with 7 bases between the two germline ends. CDR3 DNA sequence: TGTGCCAGCAGCTCCTCGGGCTACGAGCAGTACTTC. Its protein product is CASSSSGYEQYF.

The chain links TRBV19 to TRBJ2-1; 7 nucleotides agree with TRBD2. The CDR3 has 17 amino acids. Unmatched junction bases numbered 23, after V lost 8 bases and J lost 10 bases. The V gene's germline CDR1 is LNHDA and CDR2 SQIVND (reference sequence). The CDR3 reads CASSFKFGGLGPLEQFF. The CDR3 DNA is TGTGCCAGTTCCTTTAAATTTGGAGGACTAGGGCCCCTGGAGCAGTTCTTC.

The CDR3 spells CASSLVLADTGELFF. Here the CDR3 DNA reads TGCGCCAGCAGCTTGGTTCTAGCGGACACCGGGGAGCTGTTTTTT. This sequence joins TRBV5-1 and TRBJ2-2; 7 bases are shared with TRBD2. Losses at the gene ends were 0 bases for V and 3 bases for J; bases not matched to a gene: 2. Germline CDR1 SGHRS, CDR2 YFSETQ. CDR3 size: 15 residues. The full variable domain, in which reference TRBV5-1 and TRBJ2-2 provide the parts outside the CDR3, is KAGVTQTPRYLIKTRGQQVTLSCSPISGHRSVSWYQQTPGQGLQFLFEYFSETQRNKGNFPGRFSGRQFSNSRSEMNVSTLELGDSALYLCASSLVLADTGELFFGEGSRLTVL.

This chain joins TRBV24-1 and TRBJ2-2; 8 bases align to TRBD2. V was clipped by 9 bases and J by 1 base; unmatched bases: 9. The CDR3 has 16 residues. CDR1 and CDR2 from the germline V gene are KGHDR and SFDVKD. The CDR3 coding sequence is TGTGCCACCGGGACTAGGGGCTATTTGAACACCGGGGAGCTGTTTTTT. Protein: CATGTRGYLNTGELFF.

The V and J genes are TRBV11-3 and TRBJ2-3; 9 bases agree with TRBD2. The CDR3 sequence is 17 residues long. J gave up 4 bases and V 5 bases, and 13 bases lay outside the gene matches. Germline loops: CDR1 SGHNT, CDR2 YENEEA. CDR3 sequence (DNA): TGTGCCAGCAGCCCCCGTGGGGCGGGAGGGCTTGCAGATACGCAGTATTTT. Its translation is CASSPRGAGGLADTQYF.

The J gene is TRBJ1-3, the V gene TRBV2; possible D gene TRBD1, 6 bases. Deletions cut 11 bases from V and 4 bases from J, with 15 bases between. This CDR3 spans 13 amino acids. Germline V gives CDR1 SNHLY, CDR2 FYNNEI. The CDR3: CACLRGIGNTIYF. The CDR3 DNA reads TGTGCCTGCCTTAGGGGGATAGGAAACACCATATATTTT.

The rearrangement uses TRBV2 and TRBJ1-2; TRBD1 matches 7 bases. Germline V gene data show CDR1 as SNHLY and CDR2 as FYNNEI. With V trimmed by 0 bases and J by 2 bases, 3 bases remained unmatched. The CDR3 length is 15 residues. The chain's CDR3 is CASSEAMTGNYGYTF. The CDR3 DNA follows: TGTGCCAGCAGTGAAGCGATGACAGGGAACTATGGCTACACCTTC.

This chain connects TRBV18 to TRBJ2-1, with 11 bases lining up with TRBD2. The CDR3 contains 16 residues. Germline values: CDR1 KGHSH, CDR2 LQKENI. The ends lost 8 bases at V and 7 bases at J; junction bases unmatched: 13. The CDR3 bases are TGTGCCAGCCGAGGAGCACTAGCGGGAGTTTATAATGAGCAGTTCTTC. Translation gives CASRGALAGVYNEQFF.

The chain carries TRBV4-3 and TRBJ1-2; 9 nucleotides match TRBD1. Per germline, CDR1 LGHNA and CDR2 YSLEER. The CDR3 extends over 16 amino acids. V shed 0 bases, J shed 0 bases, and the junction held 2 bases outside the gene matches. CDR3 nucleotides: TGCGCCAGCAGCCAAGATCGACAGGGGGCTAACTATGGCTACACCTTC. It specifies CASSQDRQGANYGYTF.

The rearrangement links TRBV11-2 to TRBJ1-5; TRBD1 matches at 7 bases. J was trimmed by 2 bases and V by 3 bases; bases with no gene match: 1. The CDR3 totals 14 residues. Germline loops: CDR1 SGHAT, CDR2 FQNNGV. CDR3 DNA sequence: TGTGCCAGCAGCTTCGGGACAGGCAATCAGCCCCAGCATTTT. This sequence encodes CASSFGTGNQPQHF.

The V gene is TRBV5-6, the J gene TRBJ2-7; TRBD1 agrees at 7 bases. Germline loops: CDR1 SGHDT, CDR2 YYEEEE. Trimming took 3 bases from V and 3 from J; bases not matched to a gene: 15. This CDR3 comprises 17 residues. CDR3 protein: CASSSGQVYATFYEQYF. In DNA, the CDR3 is TGTGCCAGCAGCTCTGGACAGGTCTACGCTACCTTCTACGAGCAGTACTTC. The complete variable domain, with remaining parts taken from reference TRBV5-6 and TRBJ2-7, reads DAGVTQSPTHLIKTRGQQVTLRCSPKSGHDTVSWYQQALGQGPQFIFQYYEEEERQRGNFPDRFSGHQFPNYSSELNVNALLLGDSALYLCASSSGQVYATFYEQYFGPGTRLTVT.

The sample holds one count of this clone. The chain has TRBV23-1 and TRBJ2-7; perhaps TRBD2 as D (6 bases). TRBV23-1 is labeled an ORF, and its function is uncertain. CDR3 length: 10 amino acids. V dropped 10 bases and J dropped 6 bases, with 10 bases sitting between them. CDR3 residues: CANRGCEQYF. For the CDR3, the DNA is TGCGCCAACCGGGGGTGCGAGCAGTACTTC.